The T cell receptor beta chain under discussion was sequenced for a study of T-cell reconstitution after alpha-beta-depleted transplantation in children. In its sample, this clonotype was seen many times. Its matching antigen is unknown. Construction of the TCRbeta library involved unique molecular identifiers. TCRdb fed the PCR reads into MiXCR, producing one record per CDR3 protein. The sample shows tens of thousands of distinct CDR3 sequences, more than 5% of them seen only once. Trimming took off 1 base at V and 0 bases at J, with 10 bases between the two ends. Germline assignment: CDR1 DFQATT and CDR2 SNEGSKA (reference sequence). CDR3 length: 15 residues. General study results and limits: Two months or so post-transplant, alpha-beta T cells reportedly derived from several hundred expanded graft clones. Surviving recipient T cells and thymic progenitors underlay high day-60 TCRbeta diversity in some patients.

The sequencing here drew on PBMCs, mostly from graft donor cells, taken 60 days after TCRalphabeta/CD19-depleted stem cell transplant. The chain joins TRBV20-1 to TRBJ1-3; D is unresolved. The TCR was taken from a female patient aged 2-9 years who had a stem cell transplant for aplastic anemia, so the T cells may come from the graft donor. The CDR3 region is CSARGFEFSGNTIYF. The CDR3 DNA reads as TGCAGTGCTAGAGGGTTTGAGTTCTCTGGAAACACCATATATTTT.